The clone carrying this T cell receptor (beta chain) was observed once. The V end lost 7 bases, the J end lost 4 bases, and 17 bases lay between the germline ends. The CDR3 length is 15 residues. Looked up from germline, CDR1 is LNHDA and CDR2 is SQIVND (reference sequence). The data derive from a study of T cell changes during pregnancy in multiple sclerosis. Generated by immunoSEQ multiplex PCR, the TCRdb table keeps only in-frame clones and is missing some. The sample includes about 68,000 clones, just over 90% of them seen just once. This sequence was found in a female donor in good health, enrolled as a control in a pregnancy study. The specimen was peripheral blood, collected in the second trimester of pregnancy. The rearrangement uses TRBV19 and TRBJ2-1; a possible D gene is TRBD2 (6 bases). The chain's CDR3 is CASTRESRNYNEQFF. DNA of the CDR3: TGTGCCAGTACTCGGGAGTCCAGGAATTACAATGAGCAGTTCTTC. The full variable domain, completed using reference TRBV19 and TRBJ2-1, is DGGITQSPKYLFRKEGQNVTLSCEQNLNHDAMYWYRQDPGQGLRLIYYSQIVNDFQKGDIAEGYSVSREKKESFPLTVTSAQKNPTAFYLCASTRESRNYNEQFFGPGTRLTVL.